A single sample is the source of the 23 T cell receptor beta chains below, sequenced in a study of T cell responses to AZD1222 COVID-19 vaccine (dated by TCRdb to 2020 to 2022). The sample's time point label, in plain terms: about 28 days (+/-7) after the second vaccine dose. The library was built by means of the immunoSEQ multiplex PCR assay. TCRdb obtained this table from immuneACCESS and retained in-frame rearrangements with V and J assigned. These tables miss some clones; where compared with another copy, unresolved V genes account for less than half of the shortfall, and the remainder is unexplained. The sample table contains over 150,000 clones; only one count was recorded for just over 90% of them. Of the sample, about 3.5% is held by the ten largest clones. The sample consisted of peripheral blood, taken 28 days after the second AZD1222 dose. The receptors stem from an adult who received the AZD1222 COVID-19 vaccine.

This clone was seen once. CDR3 DNA: TGTGCCAGCAGCCTCACAGGGATCACCGGGGAGCTGTTTTTT. Its translation is CASSLTGITGELFF. This chain joins TRBV9 and TRBJ2-2; D possibly corresponds to TRBD1 (6 bases). The CDR3 consists of 14 residues. CDR1 and CDR2 (germline): SGDLS, YYNGEE. Trimming left V 4 bases short and J 4 bases short, with 11 bases between.

CDR3 loop: CASSSHSAANTGELFF. In nucleotides, the CDR3 is TGTGCCAGCAGCTCCCACAGTGCAGCCAACACCGGGGAGCTGTTTTTT. The chain has TRBV7-3 and TRBJ2-2, with no clear D. The CDR3 is 16 residues long. Germline V gene sequence: CDR1 SGHTA, CDR2 FQGTGA. V was cut by 4 bases and J by 2 bases, with 14 bases left in between.

The chain couples TRBV28 to TRBJ2-7, with D unresolved. Germline CDR1 reads MDHEN; CDR2 reads SYDVKM. The length of the CDR3 is 13 residues. V lost 4 bases and J lost 5, with 12 bases in between. CDR3 in amino acids: CASSWFVGHEQYF. CDR3 bases: TGTGCCAGCAGTTGGTTTGTGGGCCACGAGCAGTACTTC.

The chain carries TRBV28 and TRBJ1-6; possible D gene TRBD1, 5 bases. Germline V gene sequence: CDR1 MDHEN, CDR2 SYDVKM. The V end lost 5 bases, the J end lost 8 bases, and 19 bases lay between the germline ends. The CDR3 is 16 amino acids. The CDR3 sequence is CASSPIPGPRDSPLHF. CDR3 DNA: TGTGCCAGCAGTCCTATACCGGGACCAAGGGATTCACCCCTCCACTTT.

The J gene is TRBJ1-1, the V gene TRBV4-1, with no clear D. V was clipped by 3 bases and J by 1 base, with 9 bases between them. Per the germline V gene, CDR1 is MGHRA and CDR2 is YSYEKL. The length of the CDR3 is 14 residues. As DNA, the CDR3 is TGCGCCAGCAGCCATATAACGGGGAACACTGAAGCTTTCTTT. Protein product: CASSHITGNTEAFF.

The chain employs TRBV11-2 and TRBJ2-2; 10 bases fit TRBD1. Germline V gene lookup returns CDR1 SGHAT and CDR2 FQNNGV. V lost 5 bases to trimming and J lost 5 bases; unmatched junction nucleotides: 8. The CDR3 spans 16 residues. CDR3 residues: CASSPRPGQGTGELFF. The CDR3, as DNA: TGTGCCAGCAGCCCCCGCCCGGGACAGGGGACCGGGGAGCTGTTTTTT.

The chain couples TRBV9 to TRBJ2-2; D unclear. The CDR3 sequence is 12 residues long. Between the trimmed V and J ends, which lost 5 bases and 6 bases, there was a span of 8 bases. Germline CDR1 and CDR2: SGDLS and YYNGEE. The chain's CDR3 is CASRYMSGELFF. The CDR3 DNA is TGTGCCAGCAGGTATATGTCCGGGGAGCTGTTTTTT.

This clone came up once. The rearrangement uses TRBV24-1 and TRBJ1-2; no definite D call. Germline V gene data show CDR1 as KGHDR and CDR2 as SFDVKD. CDR3 length: 12 amino acids. V was shortened by 2 bases and J by 8 bases, with 8 bases between the two germline ends. In DNA, the CDR3 is TGTGCCACCAGTGATTCGGTCGGGGGCTACACCTTC. Amino acid sequence: CATSDSVGGYTF.

This clone was seen once. The chain couples TRBV11-3 to TRBJ2-7; 7 bases match TRBD2. V gave up 5 bases and J gave up 2 bases; unmatched junction bases: 3. Germline lookup yields CDR1 SGHNT and CDR2 YENEEA. The CDR3 contains 13 residues. The chain's CDR3 is CASSPGTTYEQYF. The CDR3 region has the DNA TGTGCCAGCAGCCCAGGGACTACCTACGAGCAGTACTTC.

The chain uses TRBV5-1 and TRBJ2-5; 8 positions agree with TRBD1. Germline loops: CDR1 SGHRS, CDR2 YFSETQ. V lost 4 bases to trimming and J lost 5 bases; unmatched junction nucleotides: 7. The CDR3 is 14 amino acids. The CDR3 bases are TGCGCCAGCAGCCCCACGGACAGGGAGGAGACCCAGTACTTC. It yields the protein CASSPTDREETQYF.

The chain links TRBV7-6 to TRBJ2-1; either TRBD1 or TRBD2 may supply D (6 bases each). Germline V gives CDR1 SGHVS, CDR2 FNYEAQ. CDR3 size: 15 residues. V lost 3 bases, J lost 7 bases, and 16 bases lay in between. For the CDR3, the DNA is TGTGCCAGCAGCTTTGGGCTAGGGGGGATAAATGAGCAGTTCTTC. This sequence encodes CASSFGLGGINEQFF.

V and J are TRBV5-5 and TRBJ2-1, with D maybe TRBD2 (6 bases). The V gene's germline CDR1 is SGHKS and CDR2 YYEKEE (reference sequence). Trimming shortened V by 1 base and J by 8 bases, and 16 bases separated the two germline ends. This CDR3 has 15 residues. CDR3 sequence reads: CASSLMETSSYEQFF. CDR3 sequence (DNA): TGTGCCAGCAGCTTGATGGAGACTAGTAGCTATGAGCAGTTCTTC.

The V call is TRBV7-2, the J call TRBJ1-5; possible D gene TRBD1, 5 bases. Germline CDR1 and CDR2: SGHTA and FQGNSA. The CDR3 totals 15 residues. The germline V and J ends were trimmed by 1 base and 0 bases, with 7 bases remaining between them. DNA for the CDR3: TGTGCCAGCAGCTTAGGGGGGGGTAGCAATCAGCCCCAGCATTTT. This sequence encodes CASSLGGGSNQPQHF.

The V call is TRBV28, the J call TRBJ1-1; D is possibly TRBD1 (6 bases). Trimming removed 2 bases from V and 0 bases from J, with 10 bases in between. This CDR3 has 15 amino acids. Per the germline V gene, CDR1 is MDHEN and CDR2 is SYDVKM. The CDR3 DNA is TGTGCCAGCAGTTTAGGGACACCTTTGAACACTGAAGCTTTCTTT. It specifies CASSLGTPLNTEAFF.

The chain links TRBV7-9 to TRBJ2-5; 9 bases are a match to TRBD2. This CDR3 spans 18 amino acids. V lost 4 bases to trimming and J lost 4 bases; unmatched junction nucleotides: 16. CDR1 SEHNR and CDR2 FQNEAQ come from the germline V gene (reference sequence). The CDR3 loop is CASSSRRLAGRVIETQYF. In nucleotides, the CDR3 is TGTGCCAGCAGCTCGCGACGTCTAGCGGGACGGGTGATAGAGACCCAGTACTTC.

This chain uses TRBV9 with TRBJ1-2; D ambiguous. The ends were cut back, 4 bases at V and 6 bases at J, with 16 bases in the middle. Germline assignment: CDR1 SGDLS and CDR2 YYNGEE. The CDR3 consists of 14 residues. The CDR3 nucleotides are TGTGCCAGCAGCCCGCGGGCCAACCTCGATGGCTACACCTTC. This sequence encodes CASSPRANLDGYTF.

This rearrangement joins TRBV27 to TRBJ1-5, with a weak D call TRBD1 (5 bases). Trimming took 1 base from V and 6 from J, leaving 7 bases between them. CDR1 and CDR2 (germline): MNHEY, SMNVEV (reference sequence). The CDR3 is 13 residues long. The CDR3 loop reads CASSLWGGQPQHF. The DNA of the CDR3 is TGTGCCAGCAGTTTATGGGGGGGTCAGCCCCAGCATTTT.

CDR3 sequence (DNA): TGTGCCAGCAGCTTAGGGCCCGGGAATGAGCAGTTCTTC. Protein: CASSLGPGNEQFF. The chain combines TRBV7-3 with TRBJ2-1; D remains unclear. V was trimmed by 2 bases and J by 7 bases, leaving 9 bases between them. Germline V CDR1 and CDR2: SGHTA, FQGTGA. CDR3 length equals 13 residues.

This rearrangement joins TRBV10-2 to TRBJ2-2; TRBD2 aligns across 8 bases. J was trimmed by 2 bases and V by 2 bases; bases with no gene match: 4. This CDR3 is 16 amino acids long. Germline CDR1 reads WSHSY; CDR2 reads SAAADI. As DNA, the CDR3 is TGCGCCAGCAGTGAGAGCGGACTAGCCAACACCGGGGAGCTGTTTTTT. Translation gives CASSESGLANTGELFF.

This clone was seen only once. The V call is TRBV5-4, the J call TRBJ1-3; possibly TRBD1 for D (5 bases). V was clipped by 7 bases and J by 0 bases, with 14 bases between them. The CDR3 consists of 15 residues. Germline lookup yields CDR1 SGHNT and CDR2 YYREEE (reference sequence). The CDR3: CASSPRGGSGNTIYF. The CDR3 nucleotides are TGTGCCAGCTCCCCAAGGGGCGGCTCTGGAAACACCATATATTTT.

This clone was observed once. The gene calls are TRBV28 and TRBJ1-5, with unresolved D. Germline CDR1 is MDHEN and CDR2 is SYDVKM. This CDR3 spans 12 amino acids. With 5 bases removed from V and 7 bases from J, the gap between germline ends came to 9 bases. DNA for the CDR3: TGTGCCAGCAGTCGTTTATTACAGCCCCAGCATTTT. This codes for CASSRLLQPQHF.

In its sample, this clone was seen once. The chain recombines TRBV9 with TRBJ1-3; no clear D. The CDR3 runs to 14 residues. Trimming removed 0 bases from V and 1 base from J, with 5 bases in between. Germline CDR1 reads SGDLS; CDR2 reads YYNGEE. The CDR3 loop is CASSVARSGNTIYF. For the CDR3, the DNA is TGTGCCAGCAGCGTAGCCAGGTCTGGAAACACCATATATTTT.

This rearrangement joins TRBV24-1 to TRBJ1-2; D is unresolved. V lost 3 bases and J lost 6, with 10 bases in between. CDR1 is KGHDR and CDR2 is SFDVKD in the germline V gene. This CDR3 is built from 13 residues. As DNA, the CDR3 is TGTGCCACCAGTGATCTAGGGAGGCATGGCTACACCTTC. Translated: CATSDLGRHGYTF.